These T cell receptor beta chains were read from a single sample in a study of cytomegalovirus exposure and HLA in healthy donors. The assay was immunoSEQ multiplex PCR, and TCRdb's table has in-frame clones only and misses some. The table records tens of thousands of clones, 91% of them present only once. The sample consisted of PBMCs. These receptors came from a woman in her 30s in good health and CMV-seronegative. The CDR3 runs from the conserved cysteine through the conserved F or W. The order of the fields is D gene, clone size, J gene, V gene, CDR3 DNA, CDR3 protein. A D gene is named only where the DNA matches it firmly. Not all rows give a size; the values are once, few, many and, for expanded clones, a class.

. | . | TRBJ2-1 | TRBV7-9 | TGTGCCAGCAGCTACGGGGTCGAATGGGAGTTCTTC | CASSYGVEWEFF
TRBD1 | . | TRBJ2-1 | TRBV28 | TGTGCCAGCAGTTCCGCGATGGGGGGACAGGGTCACAATGAGCAGTTCTTC | CASSSAMGGQGHNEQFF
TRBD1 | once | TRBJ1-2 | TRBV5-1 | TGCGCCAGCAGCGAGGGACAGGGGGCGCGTGGCTACACCTTC | CASSEGQGARGYTF
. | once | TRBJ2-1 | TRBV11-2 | TGTGCCAGCAGCCCAATGTGGCAAGCGGGCAATGAGCAGTTCTTC | CASSPMWQAGNEQFF
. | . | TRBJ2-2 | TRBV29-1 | TGCAGCGTCGAACCGGTTAACACCGGGGAGCTGTTTTTT | CSVEPVNTGELFF
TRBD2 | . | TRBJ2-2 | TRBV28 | TGTGCCGGGGGACTAGCGGGAGACACCGGGGAGCTGTTTTTT | CAGGLAGDTGELFF
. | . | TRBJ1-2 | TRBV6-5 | TGTGCCAGCAGTTCAATTCTAGACCGCGCCTATGGCTACACCTTC | CASSSILDRAYGYTF
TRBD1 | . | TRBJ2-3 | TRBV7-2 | TGTGCCAGCAGCTTTTTGCAGGGGGGCACAGATACGCAGTATTTT | CASSFLQGGTDTQYF
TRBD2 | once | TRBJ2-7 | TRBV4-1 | TGCGCCAGCAGCCAAGTCCCAGCGGGAGGGCCGGGGAGCGAGCAGTACTTC | CASSQVPAGGPGSEQYF
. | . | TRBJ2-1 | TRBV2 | TGTGCCAGCAAGGTCGGGTTAGGTGATGAGCAGTTCTTC | CASKVGLGDEQFF
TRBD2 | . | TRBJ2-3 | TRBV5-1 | TGCGCCAGCACTGGGGCGGGAGACGCAGATACGCAGTATTTT | CASTGAGDADTQYF
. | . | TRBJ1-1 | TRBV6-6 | TGTGCCAGCAGCTACCAGGAGGGAAACACTGAAGCTTTCTTT | CASSYQEGNTEAFF
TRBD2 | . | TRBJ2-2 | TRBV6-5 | TGTGCCAGCAGTTCCCAGCGGGATGTCAACACCGGGGAGCTGTTTTTT | CASSSQRDVNTGELFF
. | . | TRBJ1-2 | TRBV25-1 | TGTGCCAGCAGTCAGAACTATGGCTACACCTTC | CASSQNYGYTF
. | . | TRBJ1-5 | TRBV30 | TGTGCCTGGAGTGGCGCCGGGTTAAATCAGCCCCAGCATTTT | CAWSGAGLNQPQHF
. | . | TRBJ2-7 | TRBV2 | TGTGCCAGCAGTGACCCCTCAGCGAGAATTACCTACGAGCAGTACTTC | CASSDPSARITYEQYF
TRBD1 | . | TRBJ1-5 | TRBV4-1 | TGCGCCAGCAGCCAAGACGGACAGGGGGCGATCAATCAGCCCCAGCATTTT | CASSQDGQGAINQPQHF
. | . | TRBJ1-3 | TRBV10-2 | TGCGCCAGCAGCTCAGGAAACCTGAGAGGAAACACCATATATTTT | CASSSGNLRGNTIYF
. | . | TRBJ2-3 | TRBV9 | TGTGCCAGCAGCGTCAGGACTAGCACAGATACGCAGTATTTT | CASSVRTSTDTQYF
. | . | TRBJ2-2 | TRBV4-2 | TGTGCCAGCAGCCAAGATTCAACGGGAGCGTTGGGGGAGCTGTTTTTT | CASSQDSTGALGELFF
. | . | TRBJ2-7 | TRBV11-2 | TGTGCCAGCAGCCCGACACCCAGTAGGGGTCGGTTCCTTTACGAGCAGTACTTC | CASSPTPSRGRFLYEQYF
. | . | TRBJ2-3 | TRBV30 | TGTGCCCTGGAGTTGCAGTTCTTTGCGGATACGCAGTATTTT | CALELQFFADTQYF